Below are 24 T cell receptor beta chains sequenced from a single sample in a study of shared clonotypes between healthy human individuals. Sequencing was performed with immunoSEQ multiplex PCR; in TCRdb, only in-frame clones are kept and a portion is missing. Of hundreds of thousands of clones in the sample, more than 70% were seen once. Sequenced material: memory CD4+ T cells sorted from blood. Subset given: CD45RA-negative fraction. The receptors derive from a woman in her 30s in good health.

This rearrangement joins TRBV11-2 to TRBJ2-4, with D maybe TRBD2 (5 bases). Trimming took off 0 bases at V and 0 bases at J, with 12 bases between the two ends. Germline V lookup: CDR1 SGHAT, CDR2 FQNNGV. The CDR3 spans 17 residues. CDR3 in DNA: TGTGCCAGCAGCTTAGATGCCGTCGGGGTAGCCAAAAACATTCAGTACTTC. This encodes CASSLDAVGVAKNIQYF. Full variable domain (outside the CDR3, taken from reference TRBV11-2 and TRBJ2-4): EAGVAQSPRYKIIEKRQSVAFWCNPISGHATLYWYQQILGQGPKLLIQFQNNGVVDDSQLPKDRFSAERLKGVDSTLKIQPAKLEDSAVYLCASSLDAVGVAKNIQYFGAGTRLSVL.

The rearrangement joins TRBV5-8 to TRBJ2-7, with 8 positions matching TRBD1. From germline, CDR1 is SGHTS and CDR2 YDEGEE. The V and J ends lost 0 bases and 5 bases, in that order; junction bases with no gene match: 1. The CDR3 is 13 amino acids. The CDR3 protein is CASSLGDRNEQYF. The CDR3 bases are TGTGCCAGCAGCTTGGGGGACAGGAACGAGCAGTACTTC. The whole variable domain, filled in from reference TRBV5-8 and TRBJ2-7, reads EAGVTQSPTHLIKTRGQQATLRCSPISGHTSVYWYQQALGLGLQFLLWYDEGEERNRGNFPPRFSGRQFPNYSSELNVNALELEDSALYLCASSLGDRNEQYFGPGTRLTVT.

With respect to this clone: The sample carries other DNA sequences with the same CDR3. V usage is TRBV19 and J usage is TRBJ2-5, with no clear D. The CDR3 covers 14 residues. The ends were cut back, 3 bases at V and 1 base at J, with 9 bases in the middle. Germline CDR1 is LNHDA and CDR2 is SQIVND (reference sequence). CDR3 sequence: CASSIRHLQETQYF. CDR3 sequence (DNA): TGTGCCAGTAGTATTAGGCACCTCCAAGAGACCCAGTACTTC.

The chain uses TRBV28 and TRBJ2-7, with a weak D call TRBD2 (5 bases). Deletions cut 7 bases from V and 0 bases from J, with 16 bases between. In germline, CDR1 is MDHEN, CDR2 SYDVKM. The CDR3 consists of 15 residues. The chain's CDR3 is CASMPHRADSYEQYF. The CDR3 region has the DNA TGTGCCAGCATGCCCCACCGAGCGGACTCCTACGAGCAGTACTTC.

This chain connects TRBV27 to TRBJ2-7; D not certain. This CDR3 comprises 15 residues. Trimming stripped 3 bases from V and 0 bases from J, with 12 bases between. Germline CDR1 MNHEY, CDR2 SMNVEV (reference sequence). The CDR3 DNA follows: TGTGCCAGCAGTTTCGGAGAAGTGAGCTCCTACGAGCAGTACTTC. Translating it yields CASSFGEVSSYEQYF.

This clone was counted only a few times. V gene TRBV27 combines with J gene TRBJ1-4; D is possibly TRBD1 (5 bases). The germline V gene encodes CDR1 MNHEY and CDR2 SMNVEV (reference sequence). The CDR3 contains 13 residues. V lost 7 bases, J lost 5 bases, and 11 bases lay in between. The CDR3 region is CASTVRQNEKLFF. The DNA for the CDR3 is TGTGCCAGCACAGTCAGACAGAATGAAAAACTGTTTTTT.

The chain carries TRBV18 and TRBJ1-1, with D possibly TRBD1 on 5 matching bases. Trimming removed 2 bases from V and 1 base from J, with 14 bases in between. The CDR3 is 16 amino acids. CDR1 is KGHSH and CDR2 is LQKENI in the germline V gene. CDR3 in amino acids: CASSPGWGRENTEAFF. The CDR3 bases are TGTGCCAGCTCACCAGGCTGGGGCCGAGAGAACACTGAAGCTTTCTTT.

This clone was observed a handful of times. The chain carries TRBV29-1 and TRBJ2-2, with no clear D. With 4 bases removed from V and 0 bases from J, the gap between germline ends came to 9 bases. The CDR3 extends over 14 amino acids. Germline lookup yields CDR1 SQVTM and CDR2 ANQGSEA. CDR3: CSVAHTTNTGELFF. The CDR3 DNA follows: TGCAGCGTTGCCCACACAACGAACACCGGGGAGCTGTTTTTT.

This chain uses TRBV9 with TRBJ1-3, with D uncertain. The V and J ends lost 2 bases and 0 bases respectively, with 6 bases between them. This CDR3 contains 14 residues. Per the germline V gene, CDR1 is SGDLS and CDR2 is YYNGEE. The CDR3 loop is CASSVMSSGNTIYF. CDR3 in DNA: TGTGCCAGCAGCGTGATGAGCTCTGGAAACACCATATATTTT.

The chain has TRBV5-8 and TRBJ1-5; the D is unclear. In germline, CDR1 is SGHTS, CDR2 YDEGEE. Trimming took off 4 bases at V and 10 bases at J, with 15 bases between the two ends. There are 13 residues in the CDR3. CDR3 sequence: CASSQDPGGPQHF. In nucleotides, the CDR3 is TGTGCCAGCAGCCAAGATCCCGGCGGTCCCCAGCATTTT.

The chain carries TRBV15 and TRBJ2-7; the match to TRBD2 covers 9 bases. V trimming: 0 bases; J trimming: 3 bases; junction bases outside the gene matches: 9. CDR3 size: 17 residues. Germline CDR1 reads LNHNV; CDR2 reads YYDKDF (reference sequence). The CDR3 DNA sequence: TGTGCCACCAGCAGAGACGAGAGCGGGAGGCCCCACTACGAGCAGTACTTC. Protein: CATSRDESGRPHYEQYF.

In this sample, this clone turned up many times. This sequence joins TRBV28 and TRBJ1-1; D might be TRBD1 (5 bases). The CDR3 runs 11 residues. V lost 5 bases and J lost 9, with 10 bases in between. The germline V gene encodes CDR1 MDHEN and CDR2 SYDVKM. CDR3 coding DNA: TGTGCCAGCAGTCTTGAGGGGAAAGCTTTCTTT. Its translation is CASSLEGKAFF.

The table lists this clone with a few counts. V gene TRBV9 combines with J gene TRBJ2-1; the match to TRBD2 covers 7 bases. Germline CDR1 SGDLS, CDR2 YYNGEE. Trimming took 2 bases from V and 2 from J; bases not matched to a gene: 4. The CDR3 is made up of 15 amino acids. This CDR3 is CASSVSGTTYNEQFF. The CDR3 bases are TGTGCCAGCAGCGTCAGCGGGACCACCTACAATGAGCAGTTCTTC.

The chain links TRBV5-1 to TRBJ2-3, with TRBD2 matching 14 bases. The CDR3 runs to 18 residues. CDR1 SGHRS and CDR2 YFSETQ come from the germline V gene. V was clipped by 3 bases and J by 6 bases; unmatched bases: 12. As DNA, the CDR3 is TGCGCCAGCAGCTCCACCGGGACTAGCGGGAGTAAGCGGGATACGCAGTATTTT. Protein sequence: CASSSTGTSGSKRDTQYF.

V usage is TRBV2 and J usage is TRBJ2-3, with 10 bases that match TRBD1. Germline values: CDR1 SNHLY, CDR2 FYNNEI. V lost 6 bases to trimming and J lost 6 bases; unmatched junction nucleotides: 6. The CDR3 loop spans 14 amino acids. As DNA, the CDR3 is TGTGCCAGCAGGCCGGGACAGGGGCCCGATACGCAGTATTTT. Protein sequence: CASRPGQGPDTQYF.

The rearrangement uses TRBV28 and TRBJ2-1; D uncertain. The V end lost 6 bases, the J end lost 2 bases, and 11 bases lay between the germline ends. In germline, CDR1 is MDHEN, CDR2 SYDVKM. CDR3 length: 14 residues. CDR3 amino acids: CASRSAPPYNEQFF. In DNA, the CDR3 is TGTGCCAGCAGATCCGCACCCCCCTACAATGAGCAGTTCTTC.

J is TRBJ2-5 and V is TRBV28; 7 nucleotides align to TRBD2. CDR3 size: 15 residues. CDR1 and CDR2 (germline): MDHEN, SYDVKM. V lost 5 bases, J lost 6 bases, and 12 bases stayed unmatched. CDR3 protein: CASSVGGLILKTQYF. CDR3 in DNA: TGTGCCAGCAGTGTGGGGGGACTAATACTTAAGACCCAGTACTTC. Together with reference TRBV28 and TRBJ2-5, the CDR3 gives the full variable domain: DVKVTQSSRYLVKRTGEKVFLECVQDMDHENMFWYRQDPGLGLRLIYFSYDVKMKEKGDIPEGYSVSREKKERFSLILESASTNQTSMYLCASSVGGLILKTQYFGPGTRLLVL.

The chain uses TRBV30 and TRBJ2-1; TRBD2 matches 8 bases. The CDR3 sequence is 15 residues long. The trim removed 0 bases at V and 4 bases at J, leaving 5 bases unmatched. Germline-derived CDR1 and CDR2 are GTSNPN and SVGIG (reference sequence). The chain's CDR3 is CAWSVVASGYNEQFF. The CDR3 DNA is TGTGCCTGGAGTGTAGTGGCTAGCGGGTACAATGAGCAGTTCTTC.

This sequence joins TRBV6-1 and TRBJ2-7; 9 positions match TRBD2. Germline CDR1 reads MNHNS; CDR2 reads SASEGT. V shed 2 bases, J shed 5 bases, and the junction held 10 bases outside the gene matches. The CDR3 consists of 16 residues. For the CDR3, the DNA is TGTGCCAGCAGTGAAACGCTTGCGGGAGGGCAGAACGAGCAGTACTTC. It codes for CASSETLAGGQNEQYF.

This chain uses TRBV7-3 with TRBJ2-3; TRBD2 might be the D (5 bases). Germline-derived CDR1 and CDR2 are SGHTA and FQGTGA. V lost 4 bases and J 4 bases, leaving 15 bases between the germline ends. This CDR3 region has 15 residues. The CDR3 DNA is TGTGCCAGCAGCTACACTAGTGGGCACTCAGATACGCAGTATTTT. Protein sequence: CASSYTSGHSDTQYF.

The chain has TRBV7-8 and TRBJ2-1; D is possibly TRBD2 (6 bases). The germline gives CDR1 SGHVS, CDR2 FQNEAQ. This CDR3 contains 15 residues. V shed 6 bases and J shed 3 bases, with 15 bases lying between them. The chain's CDR3 is CASSPRRASYNEQFF. CDR3 nucleotide sequence: TGTGCCAGCAGTCCTCGGAGGGCCAGCTACAATGAGCAGTTCTTC.

This clone has only one observation. The DNA of the CDR3 is TGTGCCAGCAGCACCCGGACTAGCGGCGACCAAGAGACCCAGTACTTC. Protein product: CASSTRTSGDQETQYF. The chain is built from TRBV11-2 and TRBJ2-5, with 10 bases aligning to TRBD2. The CDR3 runs to 16 residues. In germline, CDR1 is SGHAT, CDR2 FQNNGV. Losses at the gene ends were 5 bases for V and 0 bases for J; bases not matched to a gene: 6. Based on the CDR3 plus reference TRBV11-2 and TRBJ2-5, the full variable domain is EAGVAQSPRYKIIEKRQSVAFWCNPISGHATLYWYQQILGQGPKLLIQFQNNGVVDDSQLPKDRFSAERLKGVDSTLKIQPAKLEDSAVYLCASSTRTSGDQETQYFGPGTRLLVL.

The chain is built from TRBV5-8 and TRBJ2-7; TRBD1 matches 9 bases. J gave up 0 bases and V 4 bases, and 8 bases lay outside the gene matches. This CDR3 spans 16 amino acids. Germline-derived CDR1 and CDR2 are SGHTS and YDEGEE. CDR3 sequence (DNA): TGTGCCAGCAGCGAAAGAGGGACAGGGAACTCCTACGAGCAGTACTTC. This sequence encodes CASSERGTGNSYEQYF.

V and J are TRBV7-2 and TRBJ2-7, with D maybe TRBD2 (6 bases). The germline CDR1 and CDR2 sequences are SGHTA and FQGNSA. V was cut by 5 bases and J by 2 bases, with 13 bases left in between. CDR3 length: 14 amino acids. CDR3 in amino acids: CASSRELATYEQYF. CDR3 in DNA: TGTGCCAGCAGCCGGGAGCTGGCAACCTACGAGCAGTACTTC.